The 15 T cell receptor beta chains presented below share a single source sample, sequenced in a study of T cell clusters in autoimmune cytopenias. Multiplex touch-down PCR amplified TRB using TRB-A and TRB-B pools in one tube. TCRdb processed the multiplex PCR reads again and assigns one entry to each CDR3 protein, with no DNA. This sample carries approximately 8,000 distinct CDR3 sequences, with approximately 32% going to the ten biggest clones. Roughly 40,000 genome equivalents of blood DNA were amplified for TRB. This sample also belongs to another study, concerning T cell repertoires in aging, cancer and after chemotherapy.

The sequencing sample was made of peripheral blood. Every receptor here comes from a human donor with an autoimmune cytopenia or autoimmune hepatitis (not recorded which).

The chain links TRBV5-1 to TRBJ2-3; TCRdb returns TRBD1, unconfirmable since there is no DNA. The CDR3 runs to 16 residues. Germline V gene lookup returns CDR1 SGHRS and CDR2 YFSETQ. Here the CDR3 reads CASSSTGGFGTDTQYF.

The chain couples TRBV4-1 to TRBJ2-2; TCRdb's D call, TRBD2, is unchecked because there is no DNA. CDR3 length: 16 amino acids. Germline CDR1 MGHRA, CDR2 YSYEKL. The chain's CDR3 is CASSHELAGSHGELFF.

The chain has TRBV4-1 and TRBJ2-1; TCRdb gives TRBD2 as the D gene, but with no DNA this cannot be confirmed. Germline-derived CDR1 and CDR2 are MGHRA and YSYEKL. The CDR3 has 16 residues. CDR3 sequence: CASSLSGLAVYNEQFF.

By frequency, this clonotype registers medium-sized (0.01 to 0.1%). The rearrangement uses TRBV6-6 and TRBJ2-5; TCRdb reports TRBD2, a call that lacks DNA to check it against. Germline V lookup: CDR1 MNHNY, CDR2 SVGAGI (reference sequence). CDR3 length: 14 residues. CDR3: CASKLTSGQETQYF.

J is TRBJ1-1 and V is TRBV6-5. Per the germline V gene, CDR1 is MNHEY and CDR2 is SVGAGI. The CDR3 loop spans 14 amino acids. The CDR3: CASRYRDRNTEAFF.

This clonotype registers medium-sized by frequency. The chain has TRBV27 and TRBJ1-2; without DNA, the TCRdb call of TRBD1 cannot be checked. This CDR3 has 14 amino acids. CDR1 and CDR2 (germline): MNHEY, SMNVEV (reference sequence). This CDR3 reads CASSLSQGATGYTF.

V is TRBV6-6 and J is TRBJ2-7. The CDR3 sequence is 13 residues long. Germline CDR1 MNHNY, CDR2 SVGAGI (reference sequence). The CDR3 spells CASSYERNYEQYF.

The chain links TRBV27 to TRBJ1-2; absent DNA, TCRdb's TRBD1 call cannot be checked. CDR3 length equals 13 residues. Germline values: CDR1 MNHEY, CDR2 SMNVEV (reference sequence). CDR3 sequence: CASSLLQGTGYTF.

CDR3 residues: CASSRGGGDGYTF. The J gene is TRBJ1-2, the V gene TRBV7-3. This CDR3 is built from 13 residues. CDR1 and CDR2 from the germline V gene are SGHTA and FQGTGA. The whole variable domain, filled in from reference TRBV7-3 and TRBJ1-2, reads GAGVSQTPSNKVTEKGKYVELRCDPISGHTALYWYRQSLGQGPEFLIYFQGTGAADDSGLPNDRFFAVRPEGSVSTLKIQRTERGDSAVYLCASSRGGGDGYTFGSGTRLTVV.

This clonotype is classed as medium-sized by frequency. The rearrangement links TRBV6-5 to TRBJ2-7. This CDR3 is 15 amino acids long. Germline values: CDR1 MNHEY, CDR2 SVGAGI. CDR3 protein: CASSPASDASYEQYF.

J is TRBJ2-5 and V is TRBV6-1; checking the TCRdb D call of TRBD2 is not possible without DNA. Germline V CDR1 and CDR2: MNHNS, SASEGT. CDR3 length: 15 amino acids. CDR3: CASSYGLAGTETQYF.

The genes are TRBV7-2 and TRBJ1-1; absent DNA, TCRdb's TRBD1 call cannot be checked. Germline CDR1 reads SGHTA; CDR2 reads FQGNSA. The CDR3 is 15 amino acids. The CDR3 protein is CASSLLGVGRTEAFF.

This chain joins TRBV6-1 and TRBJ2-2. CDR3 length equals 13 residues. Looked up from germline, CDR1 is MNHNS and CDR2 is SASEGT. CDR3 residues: CASSEKFTGELFF.

CDR3 amino acids: CASSPGPQGRTAFF. V is TRBV12-3 or TRBV12-4 and J is TRBJ1-1; the TRBD1 assignment by TCRdb is unverifiable without DNA. The CDR3 extends over 14 amino acids.

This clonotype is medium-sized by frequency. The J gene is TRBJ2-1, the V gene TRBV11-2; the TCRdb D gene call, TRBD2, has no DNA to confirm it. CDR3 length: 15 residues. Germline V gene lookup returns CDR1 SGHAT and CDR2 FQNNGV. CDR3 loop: CASSLAGLVSNEQFF.